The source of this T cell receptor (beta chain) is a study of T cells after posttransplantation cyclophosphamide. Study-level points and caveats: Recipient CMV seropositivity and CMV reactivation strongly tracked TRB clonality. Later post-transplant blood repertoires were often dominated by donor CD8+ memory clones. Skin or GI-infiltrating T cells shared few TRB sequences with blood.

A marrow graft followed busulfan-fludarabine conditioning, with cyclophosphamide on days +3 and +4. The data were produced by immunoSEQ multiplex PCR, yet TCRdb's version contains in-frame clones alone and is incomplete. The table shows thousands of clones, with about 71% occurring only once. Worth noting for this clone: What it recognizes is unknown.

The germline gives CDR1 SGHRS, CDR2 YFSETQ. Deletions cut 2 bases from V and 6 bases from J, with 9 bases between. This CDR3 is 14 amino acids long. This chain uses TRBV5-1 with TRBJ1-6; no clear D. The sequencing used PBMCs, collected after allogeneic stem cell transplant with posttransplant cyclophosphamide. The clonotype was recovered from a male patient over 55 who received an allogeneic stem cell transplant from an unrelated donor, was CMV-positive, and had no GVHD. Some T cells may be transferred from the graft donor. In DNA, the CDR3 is TGCGCCAGCAGCTTAGGCGGTGGTAATTCACCCCTCCACTTT. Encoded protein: CASSLGGGNSPLHF.